The T cell receptor beta chain described here comes from a study of blood T cell repertoires in COVID-19. Overall study context: Samples taken during acute and convalescent COVID-19 were collected in the United States, Italy and Spain. From T cells, B-cell-depleted T cells, or PBMCs came the material, which was cDNA or gDNA.

In the authors' methods: Amplification of reference gene primers was used by the study to estimate nucleated cell counts. Only in-frame clones appear in the TCRdb table, and some are missing; sequencing was by immunoSEQ multiplex PCR. The V and J calls and the clone size are those of that table, but D and trimming were determined from the DNA. The table includes around 270,000 clones, over 80% detected once. Participants, about 18 to 100 years old, spanned under 25 US areas. What was sequenced was PBMCs or T cells enriched from blood (not recorded which). This receptor was taken from a woman in her thirties or forties who had been exposed to COVID-19.

CDR3 residues: CAISESNHYGYTF. The CDR3, as DNA: TGTGCCATCAGTGAGTCTAATCACTATGGCTACACCTTC. J is TRBJ1-2 and V is TRBV10-3, with no clear D. This CDR3 region has 13 residues. Trimming stripped 0 bases from V and 3 bases from J, with 5 bases between. Looked up from germline, CDR1 is ENHRY and CDR2 is SYGVKD.